These 16 T cell receptor beta chains were sequenced from one sample in a study of cytomegalovirus exposure and HLA in healthy donors. Amplification used 60 Vbeta primers and 13 Jbeta primers. The repertoire was sequenced with immunoSEQ multiplex PCR; TCRdb's copy has only in-frame clones and lacks some. This table has some 190,000 clones, more than 60% appearing once. Sequenced material: PBMCs. These receptors were taken from a man younger than 35 in good health and CMV-seronegative.

The chain employs TRBV30 and TRBJ1-1; perhaps TRBD1 as D (5 bases). The V end lost 2 bases, the J end lost 2 bases, and 15 bases lay between the germline ends. CDR1 and CDR2 (germline): GTSNPN, SVGIG (reference sequence). The CDR3 has 15 amino acids. The CDR3 is CAWSIPRELNTEAFF. The CDR3 bases are TGTGCCTGGAGTATCCCCAGGGAACTCAACACTGAAGCTTTCTTT.

This clone appeared once. This rearrangement joins TRBV7-2 to TRBJ1-2; TRBD1 matches 9 bases. The J segment lost 8 bases and the V segment lost 4 bases, leaving 11 bases of the junction unmatched. Germline V gene data show CDR1 as SGHTA and CDR2 as FQGNSA. The CDR3 contains 15 residues. In DNA form, the CDR3 reads TGTGCCAGCAGCTCGGGGAGGACAGGGGTAAAGGGCTACACCTTC. Translation: CASSSGRTGVKGYTF.

This rearrangement joins TRBV14 to TRBJ2-3; 8 bases align to TRBD1. With 5 bases clipped from V and 0 bases from J, the junction kept 4 bases outside the gene matches. The CDR3 runs 15 residues. The V gene's germline CDR1 is SGHDN and CDR2 FVKESK. The CDR3 here is CASSRQGASTDTQYF. The CDR3 nucleotides are TGTGCCAGCAGCAGGCAGGGGGCCAGCACAGATACGCAGTATTTT. Based on the CDR3 plus reference TRBV14 and TRBJ2-3, the full variable domain is EAGVTQFPSHSVIEKGQTVTLRCDPISGHDNLYWYRRVMGKEIKFLLHFVKESKQDESGMPNNRFLAERTGGTYSTLKVQPAELEDSGVYFCASSRQGASTDTQYFGPGTRLTVL.

V usage is TRBV6-1 and J usage is TRBJ2-5, with a possible D match to TRBD1 (7 bases). The V end was cut by 2 bases, the J end by 6 bases, with 10 bases between. Germline V lookup: CDR1 MNHNS, CDR2 SASEGT. This CDR3 region has 13 residues. The CDR3 nucleotides read TGTGCCAGCAGTGAATCAGGGGGGAAGACCCAGTACTTC. This sequence encodes CASSESGGKTQYF.

The chain couples TRBV4-3 to TRBJ2-3; TRBD2 matches 7 bases. The V gene end was trimmed by 1 base and the J gene end by 4 bases; junction bases not matched to a gene: 8. Germline V lookup: CDR1 LGHNA, CDR2 YSLEER. This CDR3 contains 16 residues. Here the CDR3 DNA reads TGCGCCAGCAGCCAAGGAGGTAGCGGGTTCGCAGATACGCAGTATTTT. It encodes CASSQGGSGFADTQYF.

The chain joins TRBV27 to TRBJ1-2, with D possibly TRBD1 on 6 matching bases. V lost 5 bases, J lost 7 bases, and 14 bases lay in between. The CDR3 is made up of 13 amino acids. Germline values: CDR1 MNHEY, CDR2 SMNVEV (reference sequence). This CDR3 is CASSPPDRLGYTF. DNA of the CDR3: TGTGCCAGCAGTCCTCCCGACAGGCTTGGCTACACCTTC.

This sequence joins TRBV29-1 and TRBJ2-5; 13 nucleotides line up with TRBD2. Trimming took 8 bases from V and 1 from J; bases not matched to a gene: 4. This CDR3 has 14 amino acids. Germline assignment: CDR1 SQVTM and CDR2 ANQGSEA. The CDR3 protein is CSIRLAGGQETQYF. In DNA, the CDR3 is TGCAGCATCAGACTAGCGGGAGGCCAAGAGACCCAGTACTTC. Filled out from reference TRBV29-1 and TRBJ2-5, the complete variable domain reads SAVISQKPSRDICQRGTSLTIQCQVDSQVTMMFWYRQQPGQSLTLIATANQGSEATYESGFVIDKFPISRPNLTFSTLTVSNMSPEDSSIYLCSIRLAGGQETQYFGPGTRLLVL.

In DNA form, the CDR3 reads TGCGCCAGCAGTCGACAGGGGGTGTATACGCAGTATTTT. Amino acids: CASSRQGVYTQYF. The J gene is TRBJ2-3, the V gene TRBV5-1; 9 bases map to TRBD1. This CDR3 is 13 amino acids long. V trimming: 5 bases; J trimming: 7 bases; junction bases outside the gene matches: 5. The germline gives CDR1 SGHRS, CDR2 YFSETQ.

This clone has just one count. The chain links TRBV4-3 to TRBJ2-7; perhaps TRBD2 as D (5 bases). This CDR3 has 15 amino acids. Germline values: CDR1 LGHNA, CDR2 YSLEER. Deletions cut 0 bases from V and 2 bases from J, with 11 bases between. The DNA for the CDR3 is TGCGCCAGCAGCCAAGATCGAGGGCAGACCTACGAGCAGTACTTC. Its translation is CASSQDRGQTYEQYF.

The V call is TRBV4-2, the J call TRBJ2-1; TRBD2 aligns across 8 bases. Per germline, CDR1 LGHNA and CDR2 YNFKEQ. This CDR3 has 19 residues. The junction had 19 bases not matched to a gene; V was cut back by 0 bases and J by 9 bases. CDR3 bases: TGTGCCAGCAGCCAAGATCCCCTTCTGGAGCGGGAGTTAAGGGTTGAGCAGTTCTTC. As protein: CASSQDPLLERELRVEQFF.

The chain uses TRBV6-4 and TRBJ2-3; TRBD2 matches 13 bases. Germline loops: CDR1 MRHNA, CDR2 SNTAGT. Trimming at V came to 7 bases and at J to 0 bases, leaving 16 bases not matched to a gene. The CDR3 is 20 amino acids. As DNA, the CDR3 is TGTGCCAGCAAGGGGTGTTTACTAGCGGGAGGGACCCACAGCACAGATACGCAGTATTTT. It specifies CASKGCLLAGGTHSTDTQYF.

CDR3 DNA: TGTGCCAGCAGCGTAGACGGGAGCGTCGCAGATACGCAGTATTTT. Its translation: CASSVDGSVADTQYF. V usage is TRBV9 and J usage is TRBJ2-3; TRBD2 is a possible D gene (6 bases). V was cut by 0 bases and J by 4 bases, with 12 bases left in between. The CDR3 length is 15 residues. The germline gives CDR1 SGDLS, CDR2 YYNGEE.

The chain joins TRBV7-2 to TRBJ2-3, with 10 bases lining up with TRBD2. Germline lookup yields CDR1 SGHTA and CDR2 FQGNSA. V was clipped by 5 bases and J by 6 bases; unmatched bases: 11. The CDR3 spans 16 residues. CDR3 region: CASSPKLAGVEDTQYF. The CDR3 DNA follows: TGTGCCAGCAGCCCTAAGCTAGCGGGAGTAGAGGATACGCAGTATTTT.

The chain carries TRBV4-1 and TRBJ2-3, with 10 positions matching TRBD2. Germline V CDR1 and CDR2: MGHRA, YSYEKL. V lost 2 bases and J lost 6; bases outside the gene matches: 11. This CDR3 spans 17 amino acids. CDR3 residues: CASSQSPLAGAMDTQYF. The CDR3 coding sequence is TGCGCCAGCAGCCAAAGCCCCCTAGCGGGAGCGATGGATACGCAGTATTTT.

V and J are TRBV5-1 and TRBJ2-5; D possibly corresponds to TRBD2 (6 bases). Per germline, CDR1 SGHRS and CDR2 YFSETQ. V lost 0 bases and J 2 bases, leaving 17 bases between the germline ends. CDR3 length: 17 residues. In DNA, the CDR3 is TGCGCCAGCAGCTTGGCCGGAGGAGGGTTGGGGCAAGAGACCCAGTACTTC. It codes for CASSLAGGGLGQETQYF.

This chain links TRBV27 with TRBJ1-1; D may be TRBD1 (5 bases). From germline, CDR1 is MNHEY and CDR2 SMNVEV (reference sequence). The CDR3 totals 16 residues. Trimming removed 0 bases at V and 2 bases at J, with 13 bases between. The CDR3 sequence is CASSLSRQRGNTEAFF. DNA for the CDR3: TGTGCCAGCAGTTTATCGCGCCAAAGGGGAAACACTGAAGCTTTCTTT.